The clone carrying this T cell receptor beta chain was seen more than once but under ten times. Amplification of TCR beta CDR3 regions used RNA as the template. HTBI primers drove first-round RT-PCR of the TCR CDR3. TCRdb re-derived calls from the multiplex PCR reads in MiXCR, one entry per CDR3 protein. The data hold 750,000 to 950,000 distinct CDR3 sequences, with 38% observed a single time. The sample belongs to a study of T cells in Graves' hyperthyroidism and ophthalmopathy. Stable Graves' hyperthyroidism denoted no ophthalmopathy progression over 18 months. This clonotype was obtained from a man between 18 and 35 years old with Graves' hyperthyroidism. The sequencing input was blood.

The CDR3 sequence: CASSYIGGPGNTIYF. The CDR3 nucleotides read TGTGCCAGCAGTTACATCGGAGGTCCTGGAAACACCATATATTTT. This chain links TRBV6-5 with TRBJ1-3; no firm D call. The CDR3 is 15 amino acids. Germline V gene sequence: CDR1 MNHEY, CDR2 SVGAGI. Trimming pared 2 bases from V and 2 bases from J, leaving 10 bases between.